Included here is one TCR beta chain sequence, with context. Its target is unknown. This record belongs to a study of T cells in localized non-small cell lung cancer. The CDR3 spans 14 residues. Germline lookup yields CDR1 ENHRY and CDR2 SYGVKD. The V and J ends lost 7 bases and 1 base, in that order; junction bases with no gene match: 4. Study-wide results and limits: Sequencing, confined to only one tumor region, leaves heterogeneity possible. It was uninvolved adjacent lung that showed the highest T cell clonality, exceeding tumor. Adjacent lung was found to contain a median roughly 60 of the top 100 tumor clones.

Sequencing used immunoSEQ multiplex PCR; TCRdb keeps in-frame clones, though not all of them. The sample lists 45,000 to 55,000 clones, roughly 88% occurring once. The chain couples TRBV10-3 to TRBJ2-3; TRBD1 matches at 8 bases. Sequenced material: peripheral blood, taken before any cancer treatment. The sequence derives from a male donor aged 60 or older with stage III squamous cell lung carcinoma. The CDR3 region is CAINPGQGTDTQYF. In DNA, the CDR3 is TGTGCCATCAACCCGGGACAGGGCACAGATACGCAGTATTTT.